This record looks at one TCR beta chain sequence and its context. V was clipped by 5 bases and J by 7 bases; unmatched bases: 7. CDR3 length: 13 amino acids. Germline CDR1 is SEHNR and CDR2 is FQNEAQ (reference sequence). This entry belongs to a study of cytomegalovirus exposure and HLA in healthy donors. Libraries were prepared by immunoSEQ multiplex PCR; TCRdb keeps only in-frame clonotypes and omits some of them. The sample carries over 150,000 clones, 95% to 97% recorded once. The genes are TRBV7-9 and TRBJ1-2; TRBD1 agrees at 7 bases. The TCR sequence derives from a woman under 30 in good health and CMV-seronegative. The sample was PBMCs. The CDR3 nucleotides are TGTGCCAGCAGCAGCCGGGACAGTCGTGGCTACACCTTC. It translates to CASSSRDSRGYTF.